This TCR beta chain was profiled in a study of beta chain features in type 1 diabetes. Reverse transcription of all isolated RNA meant that expressed TCRB transcripts were sequenced. Approximately 3.6 million reads per sample were averaged for naive, central memory and regulatory samples. TCRdb keeps only in-frame clones here, not all; method: immunoSEQ multiplex PCR. Among 600,000 or so clones listed, over 10% were seen once. Overall study findings and caveats: Researchers cautioned that cDNA sequencing could over-represent cells with high TCR expression. Among patients, naive, central memory and Treg TCRB repertoires appeared more similar than among healthy donors. Moderate but significant shortening of TCRB CDR3s was recorded in all four CD4+ subsets from Type 1 diabetes patients.

Central memory, naive, regulatory and stem cell-like memory CD4+ cells were sorted by CD45RO/CCR7/CD25/CD127/CD95/CD27. A few counts support this clone. Its antigen is not known. At one of its ends the junction is not consistent with the germline gene, which may arise from a read error. The CDR3 has 18 residues. Germline CDR1 PRHDT, CDR2 FYEKMQ (reference sequence). The chain is built from TRBV13 and TRBJ2-6; D tentatively reads TRBD1 or TRBD2 (5 bases each). Sequenced: naive CD4+ T cells from blood. The TCR comes from a man aged 25 to 40 with type 1 diabetes. In DNA form, the CDR3 reads TGTGCCAGCAGCTTAGCGGGGCTCGCAGGCTCTCGGGCCAACGTCCTGACTTTC. Translating gives CASSLAGLAGSRANVLTF.